These 30 T cell receptor beta chains were all obtained from the same sample, sequenced in a study of identical twins. TCRdb itself ran the 5' RACE reads through MiXCR, one entry per CDR3 protein. The data show about 570,000 distinct CDR3 sequences, with more than 9% seen just once and around 3.1% held by the top ten. This sample also appeared in a second study, on yellow fever vaccine responses in identical twins.

The material sequenced was PBMCs. The receptors originated from a woman in her late teens or twenties in good health.

In this sample, this clonotype turned up a few times. This chain connects TRBV7-3 to TRBJ2-7; 7 bases fit TRBD2. This CDR3 is built from 16 residues. Germline values: CDR1 SGHTA, CDR2 FQGTGA. V lost 1 base and J lost 0; bases outside the gene matches: 6. The CDR3 is CASSLSRRGSSYEQYF. The CDR3 nucleotides are TGTGCCAGCAGCTTAAGCCGGCGGGGGAGCTCCTACGAGCAGTACTTC.

V and J are TRBV20-1 and TRBJ2-7; D remains unclear. The germline gives CDR1 DFQATT, CDR2 SNEGSKA (reference sequence). V lost 3 bases, J lost 6 bases, and 18 bases lay in between. The CDR3 consists of 14 residues. The CDR3 coding sequence is TGCAGTGCTAGGCGACCGAAGGATCTGGGCGAGCAGTACTTC. As protein: CSARRPKDLGEQYF.

The J gene is TRBJ2-5, the V gene TRBV3-1; D is possibly TRBD1 or TRBD2 (5 bases each). Germline V gene data show CDR1 as LGHDT and CDR2 as YNNKEL (reference sequence). The CDR3 runs to 15 residues. Trimming left V 4 bases short and J 3 bases short, with 15 bases between. The DNA for the CDR3 is TGTGCCAGCAGCCCCGAATCCGGGGCCGAAGAGACCCAGTACTTC. The encoded protein is CASSPESGAEETQYF.

This clonotype was counted only a few times. The chain uses TRBV27 and TRBJ1-4; D possibly corresponds to TRBD1 (6 bases). V was clipped by 6 bases and J by 0 bases, with 14 bases between them. In germline, CDR1 is MNHEY, CDR2 SMNVEV (reference sequence). The length of the CDR3 is 16 residues. The CDR3 spells CASREDRSATNEKLFF. CDR3 DNA sequence: TGTGCCAGCAGGGAAGACAGGTCCGCAACTAATGAAAAACTGTTTTTT.

This clonotype was seen repeatedly, ten times or more. The chain has TRBV7-9 and TRBJ2-3; TRBD2 aligns across 9 bases. Germline trimming cut 4 bases from V and 2 bases from J; bases unmatched to any gene: 1. The CDR3 spans 14 residues. Germline V CDR1 and CDR2: SEHNR, FQNEAQ (reference sequence). The CDR3 region has the DNA TGTGCCAGCAGCTCTAGCGGGGTCACAGATACGCAGTATTTT. Translated, it gives CASSSSGVTDTQYF. Full variable domain (missing parts from reference TRBV7-9 and TRBJ2-3): DTGVSQNPRHKITKRGQNVTFRCDPISEHNRLYWYRQTLGQGPEFLTYFQNEAQLEKSRLLSDRFSAERPKGSFSTLEIQRTEQGDSAMYLCASSSSGVTDTQYFGPGTRLTVL.

This clonotype was seen many times. This chain joins TRBV12-3 or TRBV12-4 and TRBJ2-1; D call uncertain. V was clipped by 4 bases and J by 4 bases, with 17 bases between them. This CDR3 comprises 16 residues. The CDR3 nucleotides read TGTGCCAGCAGTTCCACAGAGGTGGGGAAATACAATGAGCAGTTCTTC. Protein product: CASSSTEVGKYNEQFF.

This clonotype showed up just a few times. This rearrangement joins TRBV10-3 to TRBJ2-7; 9 positions agree with TRBD1. The CDR3 is 16 residues long. The germline V gene has CDR1 ENHRY and CDR2 SYGVKD. V lost 5 bases and J lost 4; bases outside the gene matches: 12. The CDR3 reads CAISRDRDRARYEQYF. The CDR3, as DNA: TGTGCCATCAGTAGGGACCGGGACAGGGCTAGGTACGAGCAGTACTTC.

Only a few counts were recorded for this clonotype. The rearrangement uses TRBV7-9 and TRBJ1-3, with D unclear. This CDR3 is 15 amino acids long. Germline V gene sequence: CDR1 SEHNR, CDR2 FQNEAQ (reference sequence). V lost 5 bases to trimming and J lost 2 bases, with 13 bases between them. The CDR3 bases are TGTGCCAGCAGCGGAAGGGTCCTAGCTGGAAACACCATATATTTT. It is translated as CASSGRVLAGNTIYF.

This clonotype was detected ten times or more. V usage is TRBV6-5 and J usage is TRBJ1-1; D remains unclear. The V gene's germline CDR1 is MNHEY and CDR2 SVGAGI. This CDR3 is 13 amino acids long. Trimming pared 2 bases from V and 6 bases from J, leaving 10 bases between. The CDR3 DNA follows: TGTGCCAGCAGTTACCATACTGAAGCTGAAGCTTTCTTT. Its translation: CASSYHTEAEAFF.

This clonotype was observed a handful of times. The chain is built from TRBV5-1 and TRBJ2-1; 9 bases agree with TRBD1. This CDR3 comprises 18 residues. After removal of 2 bases from V and 0 bases from J, the junction contained 9 bases not matched to a gene. Germline values: CDR1 SGHRS, CDR2 YFSETQ. The CDR3 loop is CASSFRTGALSSYNEQFF. CDR3 nucleotides: TGCGCCAGCAGCTTCAGGACAGGGGCCTTAAGCTCCTACAATGAGCAGTTCTTC.

This clonotype was counted ten times or more. Here the CDR3 reads CASSQDQADTQYF. The CDR3 coding sequence is TGTGCCAGCAGCCAAGATCAGGCAGATACGCAGTATTTT. The chain carries TRBV3-1 and TRBJ2-3; D remains ambiguous. Germline V CDR1 and CDR2: LGHDT, YNNKEL (reference sequence). The V and J ends lost 0 bases and 4 bases respectively, with 5 bases between them. CDR3 length equals 13 residues.

This clonotype occurred many times. This chain joins TRBV5-1 and TRBJ2-2; TRBD2 is a possible D gene (7 bases). Germline values: CDR1 SGHRS, CDR2 YFSETQ. Trimming removed 3 bases at V and 6 bases at J, with 15 bases between. The CDR3 has 15 residues. In DNA form, the CDR3 reads TGCGCCAGCAGCTCACGAGGGGGACTACCCGGGGAGCTGTTTTTT. It specifies CASSSRGGLPGELFF.

Many counts were recorded for this clonotype. The genes are TRBV7-9 and TRBJ1-1; D unresolved. Germline V gives CDR1 SEHNR, CDR2 FQNEAQ (reference sequence). V lost 1 base and J 7 bases, leaving 7 bases between the germline ends. This CDR3 spans 12 amino acids. The CDR3: CASSLDSGEAFF. CDR3 nucleotide sequence: TGTGCCAGCAGCTTAGATTCTGGTGAAGCTTTCTTT.

This clonotype has just a few counts. The genes are TRBV20-1 and TRBJ2-5; 8 positions agree with TRBD1. The CDR3 contains 14 residues. Per germline, CDR1 DFQATT and CDR2 SNEGSKA (reference sequence). J lost 1 base, V lost 5 bases, and 6 bases had no gene match. This CDR3 reads CSAVYRGTQETQYF. The CDR3 nucleotides read TGCAGTGCTGTGTACAGGGGGACCCAAGAGACCCAGTACTTC.

The chain employs TRBV14 and TRBJ2-1; unclear D gene. The CDR3 is 13 residues long. V was trimmed by 9 bases and J by 9 bases, leaving 18 bases between them. The germline V gene has CDR1 SGHDN and CDR2 FVKESK. DNA for the CDR3: TGTGCCAGTAGACTCCTTACGGGTCGTGAGCAGTTCTTC. This gives the protein CASRLLTGREQFF.

The chain has TRBV6-1 and TRBJ1-5; maybe TRBD1 (6 bases). Germline V gives CDR1 MNHNS, CDR2 SASEGT. This CDR3 is 13 amino acids long. Trimming left V 7 bases short and J 4 bases short, with 11 bases between. CDR3 nucleotides: TGTGCCAGCAAAGAGACAGGAAATCAGCCCCAGCATTTT. Its protein is CASKETGNQPQHF.

This clonotype was counted at least ten times. This chain links TRBV6-5 with TRBJ2-5; 9 bases map to TRBD2. This CDR3 comprises 15 residues. The germline gives CDR1 MNHEY, CDR2 SVGAGI. After removal of 2 bases from V and 5 bases from J, the junction contained 6 bases not matched to a gene. CDR3 bases: TGTGCCAGCAGTTACGGTAGCGGGAGAGTGGAGACCCAGTACTTC. Translation: CASSYGSGRVETQYF.

The sample holds a few counts of this clonotype. V gene TRBV3-1 combines with J gene TRBJ2-2; D perhaps matches TRBD1 (5 bases). V lost 4 bases and J 5 bases, leaving 11 bases between the germline ends. Per germline, CDR1 LGHDT and CDR2 YNNKEL (reference sequence). The CDR3 totals 14 residues. The CDR3 region has the DNA TGTGCCAGCAGCCGAAGGGCAGGGACCGGGGAGCTGTTTTTT. This gives the protein CASSRRAGTGELFF.

The sample holds a few counts of this clonotype. The chain carries TRBV5-5 and TRBJ2-7; maybe TRBD1 (5 bases). The CDR3 loop spans 15 amino acids. The V end was cut by 4 bases, the J end by 2 bases, with 16 bases between. CDR1 and CDR2 (germline): SGHKS, YYEKEE (reference sequence). CDR3 amino acids: CASSTTTGSAYEQYF. The CDR3 coding sequence is TGTGCCAGCAGCACGACCACAGGCTCTGCCTACGAGCAGTACTTC.

This chain links TRBV7-2 with TRBJ2-1, with TRBD1 as a possible D gene (6 bases). The CDR3 covers 15 residues. CDR1 SGHTA and CDR2 FQGNSA come from the germline V gene. Trimming left V 4 bases short and J 7 bases short, with 17 bases between. The CDR3 DNA is TGTGCCAGCAGCTCCCCAAGTAGAGGGACAAATGAGCAGTTCTTC. As protein: CASSSPSRGTNEQFF.

Turning to this clonotype: The junction departs from germline at one end; a sequencing error may be responsible. This chain connects TRBV28 to TRBJ2-7, with D possibly matching TRBD1 (6 bases). CDR3 length: 12 residues. From germline, CDR1 is MDHEN and CDR2 SYDVKM. The CDR3: CAGSLGTYEQYF. The DNA for the CDR3 is TGTGCCGGCAGTTTAGGGACATACGAGCAGTACTTC.

This clonotype was picked up a small number of times. The rearrangement joins TRBV5-1 to TRBJ2-1, with 10 bases aligning to TRBD2. The CDR3 covers 17 residues. Germline values: CDR1 SGHRS, CDR2 YFSETQ. V shed 4 bases and J 2 bases; nucleotides not matched to a gene: 9. CDR3 amino acids: CASSPRASGGPYNEQFF. DNA for the CDR3: TGCGCCAGCAGCCCCCGGGCTAGCGGGGGTCCCTACAATGAGCAGTTCTTC. The full variable domain, with the rest looked up from reference TRBV5-1 and TRBJ2-1, is KAGVTQTPRYLIKTRGQQVTLSCSPISGHRSVSWYQQTPGQGLQFLFEYFSETQRNKGNFPGRFSGRQFSNSRSEMNVSTLELGDSALYLCASSPRASGGPYNEQFFGPGTRLTVL.

In its sample, this clonotype was seen a few times. The V gene is TRBV11-2, the J gene TRBJ2-7; maybe TRBD2 (5 bases). Germline CDR1 and CDR2: SGHAT and FQNNGV. CDR3 length equals 15 residues. Trimming stripped 5 bases from V and 2 bases from J, with 16 bases between. CDR3 nucleotide sequence: TGTGCCAGCAGCAAATCCACGGGAAATACCTACGAGCAGTACTTC. It is translated as CASSKSTGNTYEQYF. Drawing the rest from reference TRBV11-2 and TRBJ2-7, the complete variable domain is EAGVAQSPRYKIIEKRQSVAFWCNPISGHATLYWYQQILGQGPKLLIQFQNNGVVDDSQLPKDRFSAERLKGVDSTLKIQPAKLEDSAVYLCASSKSTGNTYEQYFGPGTRLTVT.

The V gene is TRBV4-2, the J gene TRBJ2-3, with 10 nucleotides matching TRBD2. The CDR3 has 17 residues. J gave up 5 bases and V 1 base, and 9 bases lay outside the gene matches. Germline CDR1 and CDR2: LGHNA and YNFKEQ. The CDR3 loop reads CASSQGAGGLGGDTQYF. In DNA, the CDR3 is TGTGCCAGCAGCCAAGGAGCGGGGGGGCTGGGCGGAGATACGCAGTATTTT.

The gene calls are TRBV29-1 and TRBJ2-7; 9 nucleotides match TRBD1. The CDR3 covers 13 residues. The V gene end was trimmed by 7 bases and the J gene end by 0 bases; junction bases not matched to a gene: 4. The germline gives CDR1 SQVTM, CDR2 ANQGSEA. The CDR3 sequence is CSGGQGSSYEQYF. The CDR3 DNA reads as TGCAGCGGGGGACAGGGTAGCTCCTACGAGCAGTACTTC.

The rearrangement joins TRBV7-8 to TRBJ2-7; D not certain. V dropped 5 bases and J dropped 3 bases, with 11 bases sitting between them. Germline CDR1 reads SGHVS; CDR2 reads FQNEAQ. CDR3 length: 13 amino acids. The CDR3: CASSPKKVYEQYF. CDR3 bases: TGTGCCAGCAGCCCCAAGAAAGTCTACGAGCAGTACTTC. Full variable domain (rest looked up from reference TRBV7-8 and TRBJ2-7): GAGVSQSPRYKVAKRGQDVALRCDPISGHVSLFWYQQALGQGPEFLTYFQNEAQLDKSGLPSDRFFAERPEGSVSTLKIQRTQQEDSAVYLCASSPKKVYEQYFGPGTRLTVT.

The chain carries TRBV12-3 or TRBV12-4 and TRBJ2-2; 12 nucleotides align to TRBD2. V was clipped by 6 bases and J by 6 bases; unmatched bases: 5. CDR3 length equals 15 residues. This CDR3 is CASSRLAGEAGELFF. The CDR3 nucleotides are TGTGCCAGCAGCAGACTAGCGGGGGAGGCCGGGGAGCTGTTTTTT.

The J gene is TRBJ2-1, the V gene TRBV7-9; 7 nucleotides align to TRBD2. CDR1 and CDR2 (germline): SEHNR, FQNEAQ (reference sequence). This CDR3 is 15 amino acids long. The trim removed 5 bases at V and 7 bases at J, leaving 11 bases unmatched. The CDR3 spells CASSPQTSPVNEQFF. The DNA for the CDR3 is TGTGCCAGCAGCCCGCAGACTAGCCCGGTAAATGAGCAGTTCTTC.

This chain connects TRBV5-1 to TRBJ2-1; perhaps TRBD2 as D (6 bases). This CDR3 is built from 14 residues. V shed 1 base and J shed 4 bases, with 9 bases lying between them. Per the germline V gene, CDR1 is SGHRS and CDR2 is YFSETQ. CDR3 sequence: CASSLIGGYNEQFF. Here the CDR3 DNA reads TGCGCCAGCAGCTTGATTGGGGGGTACAATGAGCAGTTCTTC.

The V and J genes are TRBV4-2 and TRBJ2-3, with D hard to call. Germline values: CDR1 LGHNA, CDR2 YNFKEQ. Trimming took 4 bases from V and 2 from J, leaving 7 bases between them. The CDR3 is 13 amino acids. The DNA for the CDR3 is TGTGCCAGCAGCCGCTGGGCCACAGATACGCAGTATTTT. Its protein product is CASSRWATDTQYF.